A single sample gave rise to the 5 T cell receptor beta chains below, sequenced in a study of T cells after posttransplantation cyclophosphamide. The data were produced by immunoSEQ multiplex PCR, yet TCRdb's version contains in-frame clones alone and is incomplete. This sample has about 40,000 clones, each found more than once. The specimen sequenced was PBMCs. These receptors were collected from a man aged 30 to 45 in good health and a related stem cell transplant donor.

V and J are TRBV6-5 and TRBJ2-3, with 8 bases matching TRBD2. Germline-derived CDR1 and CDR2 are MNHEY and SVGAGI. After removal of 6 bases from V and 0 bases from J, the junction contained 5 bases not matched to a gene. This CDR3 comprises 15 residues. The CDR3 nucleotides are TGTGCCAGCAGAGTTACTAGCGGAAGCACAGATACGCAGTATTTT. Residues: CASRVTSGSTDTQYF.

This clone was seen ten or more times. The chain employs TRBV4-2 and TRBJ1-1; D is possibly TRBD1 (6 bases). Germline loops: CDR1 LGHNA, CDR2 YNFKEQ. Trimming left V 0 bases short and J 1 base short, with 12 bases between. The CDR3 loop spans 16 amino acids. The DNA of the CDR3 is TGTGCCAGCAGCCAAGAGCCGAGGGGGGGGAACACTGAAGCTTTCTTT. It translates to CASSQEPRGGNTEAFF.

Many counts were recorded for this clone. CDR3 sequence reads: CASSRGQGLGYTF. CDR3 coding DNA: TGCGCCAGCAGCCGTGGACAGGGGCTCGGCTACACCTTC. The chain uses TRBV4-1 and TRBJ1-2; 9 bases are shared with TRBD1. The length of the CDR3 is 13 residues. CDR1 and CDR2 from the germline V gene are MGHRA and YSYEKL. The V and J ends lost 4 bases and 8 bases, in that order; junction bases with no gene match: 5.

In its sample, this clone was seen many times. This chain uses TRBV18 with TRBJ1-2; D may be TRBD1 (6 bases). Germline V lookup: CDR1 KGHSH, CDR2 LQKENI. V lost 0 bases to trimming and J lost 6 bases, with 11 bases between them. This CDR3 contains 14 residues. CDR3 sequence: CASSPPQGRHGYTF. CDR3 bases: TGTGCCAGCTCACCACCGCAGGGGAGACATGGCTACACCTTC.

This clone was counted ten times or more. The chain links TRBV7-6 to TRBJ1-3; D call uncertain. The CDR3 consists of 12 residues. With 4 bases removed from V and 5 bases from J, the gap between germline ends came to 6 bases. In germline, CDR1 is SGHVS, CDR2 FNYEAQ. The CDR3 nucleotides are TGTGCCAGCAGCTCCGGTCGAAACACCATATATTTT. Its translation is CASSSGRNTIYF.